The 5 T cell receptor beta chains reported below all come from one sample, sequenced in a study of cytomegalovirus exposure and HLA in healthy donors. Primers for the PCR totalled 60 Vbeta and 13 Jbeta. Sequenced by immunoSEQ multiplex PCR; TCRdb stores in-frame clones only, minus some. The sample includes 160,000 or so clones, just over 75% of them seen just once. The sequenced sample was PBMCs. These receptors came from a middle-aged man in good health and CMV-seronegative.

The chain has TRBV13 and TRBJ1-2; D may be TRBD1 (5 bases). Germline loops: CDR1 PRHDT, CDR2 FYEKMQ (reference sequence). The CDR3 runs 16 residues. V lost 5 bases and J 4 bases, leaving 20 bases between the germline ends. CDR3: CASSPWRGRSAYGYTF. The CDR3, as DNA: TGTGCCAGCAGCCCCTGGAGGGGACGCTCCGCCTATGGCTACACCTTC.

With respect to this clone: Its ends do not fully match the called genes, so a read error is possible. The CDR3 DNA reads as TGTTCCAGCAGCTGGGCCCCGGCTTCGAGCACAGATACGCAGTATTTT. This sequence encodes CSSSWAPASSTDTQYF. The chain has TRBV7-9 and TRBJ2-3; D not resolved. The CDR3 covers 16 residues. The germline CDR1 and CDR2 sequences are SEHNR and FQNEAQ (reference sequence).

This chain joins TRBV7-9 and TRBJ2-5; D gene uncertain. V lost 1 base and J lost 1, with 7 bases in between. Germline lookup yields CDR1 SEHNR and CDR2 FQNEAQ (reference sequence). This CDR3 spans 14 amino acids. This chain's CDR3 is CASSLVQTQETQYF. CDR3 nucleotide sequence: TGTGCCAGCAGCTTAGTACAGACCCAAGAGACCCAGTACTTC.

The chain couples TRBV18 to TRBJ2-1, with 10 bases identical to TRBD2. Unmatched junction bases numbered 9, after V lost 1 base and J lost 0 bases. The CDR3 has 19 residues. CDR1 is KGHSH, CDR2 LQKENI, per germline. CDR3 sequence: CASSPLSTSGPSSYNEQFF. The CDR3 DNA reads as TGTGCCAGCTCACCACTTTCGACTAGCGGGCCAAGCTCCTACAATGAGCAGTTCTTC.

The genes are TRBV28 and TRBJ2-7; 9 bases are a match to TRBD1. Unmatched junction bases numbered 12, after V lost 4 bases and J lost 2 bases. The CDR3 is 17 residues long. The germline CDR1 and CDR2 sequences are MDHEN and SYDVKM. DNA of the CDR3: TGTGCCAGCAGTTCTGTGGGGGGTAACAGGGGGCCCTACGAGCAGTACGTC. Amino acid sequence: CASSSVGGNRGPYEQYV.